The entry below describes one T cell receptor (beta chain). Its antigen is not identified. TCR cDNA molecules each carried a unique molecular identifier. MiXCR, applied by TCRdb to the 5' RACE reads, yields one record per CDR3 protein. This sample has around 4,800 distinct CDR3 sequences; 15% to 20% occur once, and the top ten carry 6.3%. The V end was cut by 3 bases, the J end by 4 bases, with 7 bases between. This CDR3 has 13 amino acids. CDR1 and CDR2 from the germline V gene are KGHDR and SFDVKD. This specimen comes from a study of spatial heterogeneity in lung cancer. Looking at the study overall: Among detected sequences, beta-chain ones consistently exceeded alpha-chain ones in number. Notes on the study in general: Among blood samples, ubiquitous expanded tumor TCRs appeared more at resection than at follow-up.

Time point indicated: sample taken at primary tumor resection. The sequenced material consisted of unsorted whole RNA from tumor, nontumor lung or frozen PBMC. Samples were donated by 72 untreated early-stage non-small cell lung cancer patients. Sample: PBMCs, taken at surgery. This chain uses TRBV24-1 with TRBJ2-3, with TRBD1 as a possible D gene (5 bases). The origin of this receptor is a male donor with early-stage non-small cell lung cancer. CDR3 bases: TGTGCCACCAGTGATATCAGGGCAGATACGCAGTATTTT. The encoded protein is CATSDIRADTQYF.